The present TCR beta chain was sequenced within a study of neoadjuvant anti-PD-1 for oral cavity cancer. Study results and caveats: Non-responders to neoadjuvant nivolumab had significantly more clonal PBMC T cells than responders.

Most PBMC samples had 480 ng input DNA in six replicates. Profiling relied on immunoSEQ multiplex PCR, and the TCRdb table lists in-frame clones only, not all of them. The table lists 15,000 to 20,000 clones, around two thirds of them singletons. The sample holds a few counts of this clone. As yet, its antigen is unknown. The TCR was taken from a person between 40 and 80 years old with oral cavity squamous cell carcinoma. This specimen consisted of PBMCs, obtained before nivolumab (anti-PD-1) treatment.

DNA of the CDR3: TGTGCCTGGAGTGGGCTCCACGGCTACACCTTC. It encodes CAWSGLHGYTF. The V gene is TRBV30, the J gene TRBJ1-2, with D hard to call. The V gene's germline CDR1 is GTSNPN and CDR2 SVGIG (reference sequence). Trimming cost V 1 base and J 8 bases, with 8 bases left between them. The CDR3 length is 11 residues.